One and the same sample provided the 13 T cell receptor beta chains below, sequenced in a study of T cell repertoires in cytomegalovirus infection. TCRdb fed the reads into MiXCR, producing one record per CDR3 protein. The data show just under 300,000 distinct CDR3 sequences, around 10% seen once. What was sequenced was PBMCs. These receptors were taken from a human donor in good health (CMV status not recorded). Some clones in this sample may be carry-over from other donors' samples.

With respect to this clonotype: The CDR3 does not end in the conserved phenylalanine or tryptophan, so this is likely a read error. This chain links TRBV23-1 with TRBJ2-7, with D perhaps TRBD1 or TRBD2 (5 bases each). TRBV23-1 is an open reading frame whose function is uncertain. The length of the CDR3 is 15 residues. V was pared by 6 bases and J by 2 bases, with 17 bases between. The CDR3 loop reads CASRVTGTDAYEQYL. In nucleotides, the CDR3 is TGCGCCAGCAGGGTTACCGGGACGGACGCCTACGAGCAGTACCTC.

This clonotype occurred many times. The gene calls are TRBV7-8 and TRBJ1-1; perhaps TRBD1 as D (5 bases). CDR3 length equals 17 residues. Germline V gene data show CDR1 as SGHVS and CDR2 as FQNEAQ. V was trimmed by 3 bases and J by 3 bases, leaving 20 bases between them. The CDR3 sequence: CASSFTTQGGPDTEAFF. CDR3 coding DNA: TGTGCCAGCAGCTTTACGACGCAGGGAGGACCGGACACTGAAGCTTTCTTT.

The chain uses TRBV20-1 and TRBJ2-3; D is uncertain. CDR1 DFQATT and CDR2 SNEGSKA come from the germline V gene (reference sequence). CDR3 length: 14 amino acids. The V end lost 7 bases, the J end lost 4 bases, and 18 bases lay between the germline ends. This CDR3 reads CSVRGASVADTQYF. The CDR3 DNA follows: TGCAGTGTCCGCGGCGCTTCAGTTGCAGATACGCAGTATTTT.

V gene TRBV19 combines with J gene TRBJ2-7, with D unresolved. Germline CDR1 and CDR2: LNHDA and SQIVND (reference sequence). The CDR3 spans 12 residues. With 6 bases removed from V and 3 bases from J, the gap between germline ends came to 9 bases. The CDR3 DNA sequence: TGTGCCAGTAGCCCCAGGAACTACGAGCAGTACTTC. Translation: CASSPRNYEQYF.

This clonotype was seen at least ten times. This chain joins TRBV7-2 and TRBJ2-6, with D possibly being TRBD1 (6 bases). The V gene lost 5 bases and the J gene lost 2 bases, with 13 bases spanning the gap. The CDR3 runs to 16 residues. Germline loops: CDR1 SGHTA, CDR2 FQGNSA. The CDR3 DNA reads TGTGCCAGCAGCCCCGACAGGACCCCTGGGGCCAACGTCCTGACTTTC. This codes for CASSPDRTPGANVLTF.

This clonotype was counted ten times or more. The rearrangement links TRBV7-6 to TRBJ2-3; TRBD2 is a possible D gene (5 bases). V was trimmed by 5 bases and J by 3 bases, leaving 12 bases between them. Germline CDR1 SGHVS, CDR2 FNYEAQ. CDR3 length equals 14 residues. DNA of the CDR3: TGTGCCAGCAGCCCCGGGGTGGGGACAGATACGCAGTATTTT. Its protein product is CASSPGVGTDTQYF.

The chain carries TRBV7-9 and TRBJ2-5, with TRBD2 matching over 9 bases. The V gene's germline CDR1 is SEHNR and CDR2 FQNEAQ (reference sequence). This CDR3 comprises 16 residues. J gave up 5 bases and V 5 bases, and 12 bases lay outside the gene matches. The DNA of the CDR3 is TGTGCCAGCAGCGCTGGACTAGCGCTCAGGTCGGAGACCCAGTACTTC. It yields the protein CASSAGLALRSETQYF.

The table lists this clonotype with many counts. The chain links TRBV7-9 to TRBJ2-3; TRBD2 matches 11 bases. The ends lost 5 bases at V and 7 bases at J; junction bases unmatched: 8. Germline values: CDR1 SEHNR, CDR2 FQNEAQ (reference sequence). This CDR3 region has 15 residues. The CDR3 spells CASSPTSGERNTQYF. CDR3 coding DNA: TGTGCCAGCAGCCCGACTAGCGGGGAGCGGAATACGCAGTATTTT.

The chain recombines TRBV10-3 with TRBJ2-3, with D possibly being TRBD1 or TRBD2 (5 bases each). This CDR3 region has 15 residues. CDR1 is ENHRY and CDR2 is SYGVKD in the germline V gene. The V end was cut by 10 bases, the J end by 5 bases, with 22 bases between. The CDR3 reads CATISSRFGGDTQYF. Here the CDR3 DNA reads TGTGCCACCATCAGCAGCAGATTTGGGGGAGATACGCAGTATTTT.

In this sample, this clonotype turned up many times. J is TRBJ2-1 and V is TRBV29-1, with 8 bases identical to TRBD1. CDR1 and CDR2 (germline): SQVTM, ANQGSEA. Trimming took 5 bases from V and 4 from J; bases not matched to a gene: 4. CDR3 size: 13 residues. CDR3 DNA: TGCAGCGTTAGGGACAGGAATTACAATGAGCAGTTCTTC. Residues: CSVRDRNYNEQFF.

The V call is TRBV2, the J call TRBJ1-6; D gene uncertain. CDR1 and CDR2 from the germline V gene are SNHLY and FYNNEI. The CDR3 sequence is 17 residues long. With 5 bases removed from V and 0 bases from J, the gap between germline ends came to 14 bases. This chain's CDR3 is CASSPEVGSSYNSPLHF. The DNA of the CDR3 is TGTGCCAGCAGTCCGGAGGTGGGAAGCTCCTATAATTCACCCCTCCACTTT.

V and J are TRBV5-6 and TRBJ2-3; the D call may be TRBD1 or TRBD2 (5 bases each). CDR3 size: 16 residues. CDR1 is SGHDT and CDR2 is YYEEEE in the germline V gene. The V end was cut by 1 base, the J end by 5 bases, with 17 bases between. The CDR3 reads CASSLNAGGRGDTQYF. CDR3 DNA: TGTGCCAGCAGCTTGAATGCTGGGGGACGAGGAGATACGCAGTATTTT.

Ten or more counts support this clonotype. V gene TRBV6-1 combines with J gene TRBJ1-5; D remains unclear. Per germline, CDR1 MNHNS and CDR2 SASEGT. CDR3 length: 14 amino acids. V was pared by 6 bases and J by 0 bases, with 9 bases between. CDR3 amino acids: CASSELISNQPQHF. The CDR3 DNA reads TGTGCCAGCAGCGAATTGATTAGCAATCAGCCCCAGCATTTT.